Sequencing of this TCR beta chain was carried out in a study of regulatory T cells in long-lasting Graves disease. Construction of the TCR beta libraries employed iRepertoire HTBI primers in conjunction with Arm-PCR of CDR3 regions. TCRdb processed the multiplex PCR reads anew with MiXCR; each CDR3 protein has one entry. The table has 400,000 to 500,000 distinct CDR3 sequences, roughly a fifth seen once. Many counts were recorded for this clonotype. The CDR3 length is 13 residues. V was cut by 3 bases and J by 0 bases, with 6 bases left in between. Time point: persistent/refractory GD, antithyroid drugs over 5 years with positive TRAb. From PBMCs, RNA was extracted and then used to make the TCR library.

This chain joins TRBV12-3 or TRBV12-4 and TRBJ2-7; D remains ambiguous. The TCR originated in a female donor with Graves disease. The starting material was peripheral blood mononuclear cells (PBMCs), obtained when the disease was refractory, from a patient treated with antithyroid drugs. CDR3 protein: CASSFGVSYEQYF. The CDR3 DNA reads as TGTGCCAGCAGTTTTGGAGTCTCCTACGAGCAGTACTTC.